This entry lists 24 T cell receptor beta chains sequenced from one sample in a study of cytomegalovirus exposure and HLA in healthy donors. This PCR relied on a set of 60 Vbeta primers and 13 Jbeta primers. Clones were sequenced by immunoSEQ multiplex PCR, and TCRdb holds only the in-frame ones, with some missing. The data show over 150,000 clones, approximately 85% seen once. Sequencing was carried out using PBMCs. All receptors derive from a woman between 45 and 65 years old in good health and CMV-seropositive.

J is TRBJ1-1 and V is TRBV28; D unresolved. Per germline, CDR1 MDHEN and CDR2 SYDVKM. The CDR3 has 13 residues. V was pared by 5 bases and J by 5 bases, with 12 bases between. This CDR3 is CASSPPLGTEAFF. The CDR3 DNA sequence: TGTGCCAGCAGTCCCCCACTCGGTACTGAAGCTTTCTTT.

The V gene is TRBV27, the J gene TRBJ2-3; 8 bases align to TRBD1. The length of the CDR3 is 15 residues. Trimming took 4 bases from V and 3 from J; bases not matched to a gene: 6. Germline lookup yields CDR1 MNHEY and CDR2 SMNVEV (reference sequence). This chain's CDR3 is CASSSWDRLTDTQYF. In DNA form, the CDR3 reads TGTGCCAGCAGTTCATGGGACAGGCTTACAGATACGCAGTATTTT.

The gene calls are TRBV7-3 and TRBJ2-2; a weak D match, TRBD2 (6 bases). The germline V gene encodes CDR1 SGHTA and CDR2 FQGTGA. This CDR3 region has 14 residues. The V end was cut by 4 bases, the J end by 4 bases, with 10 bases between. As DNA, the CDR3 is TGTGCCAGCAGCTCGACTAGTCGCACCGGGGAGCTGTTTTTT. Its translation: CASSSTSRTGELFF.

The chain recombines TRBV4-1 with TRBJ2-7; possible D gene TRBD1, 6 bases. Germline V CDR1 and CDR2: MGHRA, YSYEKL. Trimming took off 1 base at V and 1 base at J, with 8 bases between the two ends. The CDR3 spans 14 residues. The CDR3 DNA sequence: TGCGCCAGCAGCCAAGGAGGGGGATCCTACGAGCAGTACTTC. Amino acids: CASSQGGGSYEQYF.

This clone was observed a single time. The CDR3 DNA reads as TGTGCCAGCTCACCACCGTCAGATACTAACTATGGCTACACCTTC. Translation: CASSPPSDTNYGYTF. The chain combines TRBV18 with TRBJ1-2, with no clear D. The CDR3 consists of 15 residues. Trimming removed 0 bases at V and 0 bases at J, with 8 bases between. Looked up from germline, CDR1 is KGHSH and CDR2 is LQKENI.

The chain links TRBV6-1 to TRBJ1-2; maybe TRBD1 (5 bases). Deletions cut 1 base from V and 6 bases from J, with 9 bases between. CDR3 length equals 13 residues. CDR1 and CDR2 (germline): MNHNS, SASEGT. The CDR3 coding sequence is TGTGCCAGCAGTGAAGAAGAAGGGGATGGCTACACCTTC. The encoded protein is CASSEEEGDGYTF.

As DNA, the CDR3 is TGTGCCAGCAGTTGGACAGGCGACTATGGCTACACCTTC. Translated: CASSWTGDYGYTF. J is TRBJ1-2 and V is TRBV6-1, with 7 bases that match TRBD1. V trimming: 5 bases; J trimming: 3 bases; junction bases outside the gene matches: 3. The germline V gene encodes CDR1 MNHNS and CDR2 SASEGT. The CDR3 has 13 residues.

This sequence joins TRBV7-6 and TRBJ2-2; possible D gene TRBD1, 5 bases. This CDR3 has 15 amino acids. The V end was cut by 6 bases, the J end by 2 bases, with 13 bases between. Germline CDR1 and CDR2: SGHVS and FNYEAQ. This CDR3 reads CASRATGPNTGELFF. The DNA for the CDR3 is TGTGCCAGCAGGGCTACAGGACCTAACACCGGGGAGCTGTTTTTT.

This clone has only one observation. The chain joins TRBV10-1 to TRBJ2-3; possibly TRBD1 for D (5 bases). The germline V and J ends were trimmed by 3 bases and 4 bases, with 14 bases remaining between them. The CDR3 contains 15 residues. The germline V gene has CDR1 WNHNN and CDR2 SYGVQD (reference sequence). The CDR3 spells CASSDRSAGPDTQYF. As DNA, the CDR3 is TGCGCCAGCAGTGATAGGAGTGCAGGGCCAGATACGCAGTATTTT.

The chain recombines TRBV5-1 with TRBJ1-3; no reliable D call. Germline CDR1 is SGHRS and CDR2 is YFSETQ. The V gene lost 0 bases and the J gene lost 2 bases, with 12 bases spanning the gap. CDR3 length: 16 residues. CDR3 bases: TGCGCCAGCAGCTTGGCTCCACATTTGGCTGGAAACACCATATATTTT. This translates into CASSLAPHLAGNTIYF.

The chain employs TRBV6-1 and TRBJ1-2, with TRBD1 identical over 8 bases. The CDR3 spans 13 residues. V was clipped by 1 base and J by 5 bases; unmatched bases: 0. CDR1 is MNHNS, CDR2 SASEGT, per germline. The CDR3 bases are TGTGCCAGCAGTGAAGGACAGGGGTATGGCTACACCTTC. Its protein is CASSEGQGYGYTF.

The DNA for the CDR3 is TGTGCCAGCTCACCACCTCCAGCGCCGACTGAAGCTTTCTTT. Translated, it gives CASSPPPAPTEAFF. The V gene is TRBV18, the J gene TRBJ1-1; no clear D. V was cut by 0 bases and J by 5 bases, with 10 bases left in between. CDR1 and CDR2 from the germline V gene are KGHSH and LQKENI. The CDR3 loop spans 14 amino acids.

The gene calls are TRBV28 and TRBJ2-7; D gene uncertain. The CDR3 extends over 14 amino acids. Germline loops: CDR1 MDHEN, CDR2 SYDVKM. The germline V and J ends were trimmed by 6 bases and 7 bases, with 19 bases remaining between them. The CDR3 spells CASSLPQTIGEQYF. CDR3 bases: TGTGCCAGCAGCCTACCGCAGACCATCGGGGAGCAGTACTTC. The full variable domain, in which reference TRBV28 and TRBJ2-7 provide the parts outside the CDR3, is DVKVTQSSRYLVKRTGEKVFLECVQDMDHENMFWYRQDPGLGLRLIYFSYDVKMKEKGDIPEGYSVSREKKERFSLILESASTNQTSMYLCASSLPQTIGEQYFGPGTRLTVT.

This clone was seen a few times. The chain couples TRBV18 to TRBJ2-2; D remains unclear. The CDR3 runs 14 residues. V was cut by 0 bases and J by 4 bases, with 6 bases left in between. CDR1 is KGHSH, CDR2 LQKENI, per germline. Written as DNA, the CDR3 is TGTGCCAGCTCACCACCTACAGTCACCGGGGAGCTGTTTTTT. Its protein product is CASSPPTVTGELFF.

The rearrangement links TRBV18 to TRBJ1-2, with 10 bases fitting TRBD1. The J segment lost 3 bases and the V segment lost 6 bases, leaving 4 bases of the junction unmatched. The CDR3 length is 14 residues. In germline, CDR1 is KGHSH, CDR2 LQKENI. CDR3 DNA: TGTGCCAGCTCCTCCGGGACAGGGGACTATGGCTACACCTTC. Protein sequence: CASSSGTGDYGYTF. The full variable domain, its missing parts supplied by reference TRBV18 and TRBJ1-2, is NAGVMQNPRHLVRRRGQEARLRCSPMKGHSHVYWYRQLPEEGLKFMVYLQKENIIDESGMPKERFSAEFPKEGPSILRIQQVVRGDSAAYFCASSSGTGDYGYTFGSGTRLTVV.

The V and J genes are TRBV29-1 and TRBJ2-3, with TRBD1 matching 8 bases. Germline V gives CDR1 SQVTM, CDR2 ANQGSEA. J was trimmed by 4 bases and V by 5 bases; bases with no gene match: 5. The CDR3 runs to 13 residues. CDR3 sequence (DNA): TGCAGCGTTCGACAGGGGTCTGCAGATACGCAGTATTTT. It translates to CSVRQGSADTQYF.

The CDR3 DNA follows: TGCGCCAGCAGCGATCTTCGGGGGGGGCTGGCCTACGAGCAGTACTTC. Amino acid sequence: CASSDLRGGLAYEQYF. J is TRBJ2-7 and V is TRBV5-1; 8 bases line up with TRBD2. Germline V gene sequence: CDR1 SGHRS, CDR2 YFSETQ. The V and J ends lost 4 bases and 2 bases, in that order; junction bases with no gene match: 11. This CDR3 has 16 amino acids.

The chain has TRBV7-9 and TRBJ1-4; no definite D call. The V gene's germline CDR1 is SEHNR and CDR2 FQNEAQ (reference sequence). V lost 5 bases and J 8 bases, leaving 12 bases between the germline ends. The CDR3 has 13 residues. The CDR3 spells CASSAGVREKLFF. CDR3 in DNA: TGTGCCAGCAGCGCGGGAGTTCGGGAAAAACTGTTTTTT.

The CDR3 nucleotides read TGTGCCAGCAGTTTTGGGGTGGGGAGGGTCCAAGAGACCCAGTACTTC. Translated: CASSFGVGRVQETQYF. The chain links TRBV27 to TRBJ2-5; 7 nucleotides agree with TRBD2. This CDR3 has 16 residues. Germline CDR1 MNHEY, CDR2 SMNVEV (reference sequence). Trimming took 3 bases from V and 1 from J; bases not matched to a gene: 8.

This clone has more than one count but fewer than ten. The chain carries TRBV6-5 and TRBJ1-1, with D unclear. CDR1 is MNHEY and CDR2 is SVGAGI in the germline V gene. The CDR3 is 15 amino acids. Trimming stripped 6 bases from V and 4 bases from J, with 18 bases between. CDR3 protein: CASSTFAGTGTEAFF. CDR3 nucleotides: TGTGCCAGCAGCACCTTTGCGGGCACCGGCACTGAAGCTTTCTTT.

This chain links TRBV29-1 with TRBJ2-4; tentative D call: TRBD1 (6 bases). V was shortened by 1 base and J by 0 bases, with 10 bases between the two germline ends. The CDR3 totals 15 residues. Germline assignment: CDR1 SQVTM and CDR2 ANQGSEA. In nucleotides, the CDR3 is TGCAGCGTTGAAGGACAGGTGTTAGCCAAAAACATTCAGTACTTC. It codes for CSVEGQVLAKNIQYF.

The CDR3 sequence: CASSKGGPTSGRENTGELFF. The CDR3 DNA reads as TGTGCCAGCAGCAAAGGCGGCCCCACTAGCGGGAGGGAGAACACCGGGGAGCTGTTTTTT. The chain links TRBV21-1 to TRBJ2-2; no DNA check was done on the table's D call, TRBD2. TRBV21-1 is a documented pseudogene. The CDR3 extends over 20 amino acids.

The chain joins TRBV10-2 to TRBJ1-5; the D is unclear. This CDR3 contains 12 residues. Germline lookup yields CDR1 WSHSY and CDR2 SAAADI. V was clipped by 3 bases and J by 11 bases, with 11 bases between them. CDR3: CASSDASVTQHF. DNA of the CDR3: TGCGCCAGCAGTGATGCTTCGGTGACCCAGCATTTT.

The genes are TRBV7-6 and TRBJ1-2, with a possible D match to TRBD1 (6 bases). Deletions cut 5 bases from V and 4 bases from J, with 14 bases between. CDR1 is SGHVS and CDR2 is FNYEAQ in the germline V gene. This CDR3 region has 14 residues. Here the CDR3 DNA reads TGTGCCAGCAGCACACTCAGGGGCCCCTATGGCTACACCTTC. Protein sequence: CASSTLRGPYGYTF.